This T cell receptor beta chain stems from a study of blood T cell repertoires in COVID-19. Methods used by the authors: For nucleated cells, counts were estimated from reference gene primer amplification. Data came from immunoSEQ multiplex PCR; TCRdb stores just in-frame clones and leaves some out. V, J and clone size are those of that table, while D and trimming were read from the DNA. The data contain fewer than 150,000 clones, nearly 90% of them seen just once; the ten biggest clones take up 3.8%. The CDR3 spans 14 residues. This rearrangement joins TRBV1 to TRBJ2-7; TRBD1 is taken as the D call from the table, unchecked against the DNA. TRBV1 is given as a pseudogene. What was sequenced was peripheral blood. This TCR derives from a woman in her sixties or seventies with COVID-19, enrolled during active disease. The CDR3 coding sequence is TGCACCAGCAGCCAGATTACAGGGGGCTACGAGCAGTACTTC. It codes for CTSSQITGGYEQYF.